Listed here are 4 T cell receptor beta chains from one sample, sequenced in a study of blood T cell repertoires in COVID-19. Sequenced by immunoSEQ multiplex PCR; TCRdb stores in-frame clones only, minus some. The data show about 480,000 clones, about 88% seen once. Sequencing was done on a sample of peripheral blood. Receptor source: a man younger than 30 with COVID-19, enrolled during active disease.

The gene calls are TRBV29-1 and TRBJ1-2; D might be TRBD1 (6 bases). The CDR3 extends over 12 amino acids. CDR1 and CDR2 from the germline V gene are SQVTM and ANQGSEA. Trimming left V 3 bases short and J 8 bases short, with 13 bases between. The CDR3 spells CSVDLDSGGYTF. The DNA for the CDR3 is TGCAGCGTTGATCTGGACAGTGGCGGCTACACCTTC.

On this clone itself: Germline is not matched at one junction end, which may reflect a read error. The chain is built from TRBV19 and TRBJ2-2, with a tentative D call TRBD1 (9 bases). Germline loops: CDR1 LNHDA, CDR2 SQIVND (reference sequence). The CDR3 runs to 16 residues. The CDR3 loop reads CASSPPGLVRQGGLFF. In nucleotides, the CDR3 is TGTGCCAGTAGCCCACCGGGACTAGTAAGACAGGGGGGGCTGTTTTTT.

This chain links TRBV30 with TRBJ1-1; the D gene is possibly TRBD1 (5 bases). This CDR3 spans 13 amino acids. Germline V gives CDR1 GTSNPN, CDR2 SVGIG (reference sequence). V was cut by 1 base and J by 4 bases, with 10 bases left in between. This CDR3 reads CAWSGGGFTEAFF. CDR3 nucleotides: TGTGCCTGGAGTGGTGGGGGGTTCACTGAAGCTTTCTTT. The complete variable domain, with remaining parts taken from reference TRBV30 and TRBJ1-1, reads SQTIHQWPATLVQPVGSPLSLECTVEGTSNPNLYWYRQAAGRGLQLLFYSVGIGQISSEVPQNLSASRPQDRQFILSSKKLLLSDSGFYLCAWSGGGFTEAFFGQGTRLTVV.

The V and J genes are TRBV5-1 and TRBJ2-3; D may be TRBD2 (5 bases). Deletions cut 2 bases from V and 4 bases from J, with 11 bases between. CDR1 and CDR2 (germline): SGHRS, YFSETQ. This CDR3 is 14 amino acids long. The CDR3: CASSFYSAADTQYF. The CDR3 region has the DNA TGCGCCAGCAGCTTTTATAGCGCGGCAGATACGCAGTATTTT.